The 22 T cell receptor beta chains reported below all come from one sample, sequenced in a study of blood T cell repertoires in COVID-19. The data were produced by immunoSEQ multiplex PCR, yet TCRdb's version contains in-frame clones alone and is incomplete. The data contain 390,000 or so clones, 75% to 90% of them singletons. Sequenced input: PBMCs or T cells enriched from blood (not recorded which). The receptors originated from a woman in her fifties or sixties who had recovered from COVID-19.

The V call is TRBV6-5, the J call TRBJ1-1; TRBD1 aligns across 7 bases. The CDR3 loop spans 16 amino acids. V trimming: 4 bases; J trimming: 5 bases; junction bases outside the gene matches: 13. Germline CDR1 and CDR2: MNHEY and SVGAGI. Here the CDR3 DNA reads TGTGCCAGCAGTTTGCTTGGCAACAGGGGTGGAACTGAAGCTTTCTTT. Amino acid sequence: CASSLLGNRGGTEAFF.

The rearrangement links TRBV5-8 to TRBJ1-2; D is ambiguous. The V end was cut by 1 base, the J end by 5 bases, with 18 bases between. Germline V gene data show CDR1 as SGHTS and CDR2 as YDEGEE. The CDR3 runs to 16 residues. CDR3 protein: CASSLYGGSDIYGYTF. DNA for the CDR3: TGTGCCAGCAGCTTGTATGGCGGGTCTGATATTTATGGCTACACCTTC.

This clone was seen a handful of times. The chain uses TRBV19 and TRBJ1-3, with D perhaps matching TRBD1 (6 bases). V lost 6 bases and J lost 0, with 12 bases in between. Per germline, CDR1 LNHDA and CDR2 SQIVND (reference sequence). The CDR3 is 15 residues long. CDR3 protein: CASRTGQYSGNTIYF. The CDR3 bases are TGTGCCAGTAGGACAGGACAATACTCTGGAAACACCATATATTTT.

This chain connects TRBV21-1 to TRBJ1-4; the table calls TRBD1, which could not be checked here. TRBV21-1 is a recognized pseudogene. The CDR3 has 19 amino acids. DNA for the CDR3: TGTGCCAGCAGCAACCGAGGGTCAGGACAGGGGGTAAGAAGTGAAAAACTGTTTTTT. This gives the protein CASSNRGSGQGVRSEKLFF.

The rearrangement uses TRBV2 and TRBJ1-1; D might be TRBD1 (5 bases). Trimming left V 6 bases short and J 2 bases short, with 13 bases between. From germline, CDR1 is SNHLY and CDR2 FYNNEI. The CDR3 runs to 14 residues. Here the CDR3 DNA reads TGTGCCAGCAGGGGGGGGGTAAGAAACACTGAAGCTTTCTTT. Protein product: CASRGGVRNTEAFF.

This chain connects TRBV7-2 to TRBJ2-7, with 7 nucleotides matching TRBD2. J was trimmed by 3 bases and V by 5 bases; bases with no gene match: 16. The CDR3 runs to 17 residues. The germline gives CDR1 SGHTA, CDR2 FQGNSA. The DNA for the CDR3 is TGTGCCAGCAGCAAAGCGTGGGGACGGGAGGCCGACTACGAGCAGTACTTC. It translates to CASSKAWGREADYEQYF. Filled out from reference TRBV7-2 and TRBJ2-7, the complete variable domain reads GAGVSQSPSNKVTEKGKDVELRCDPISGHTALYWYRQSLGQGLEFLIYFQGNSAPDKSGLPSDRFSAERTGGSVSTLTIQRTQQEDSAVYLCASSKAWGREADYEQYFGPGTRLTVT.

The chain joins TRBV5-1 to TRBJ1-1; possible D gene TRBD1, 5 bases. The V and J ends lost 7 bases and 5 bases respectively, with 18 bases between them. The CDR3 sequence is 14 residues long. The germline V gene encodes CDR1 SGHRS and CDR2 YFSETQ. The CDR3: CASGDVGGGTEAFF. CDR3 nucleotides: TGCGCCAGCGGCGATGTCGGGGGTGGAACTGAAGCTTTCTTT.

The chain couples TRBV6-2 or TRBV6-3 to TRBJ1-5; the match to TRBD1 covers 8 bases. This CDR3 spans 14 amino acids. Trimming cost V 5 bases and J 7 bases; bases outside gene matches: 7. Germline-derived CDR1 and CDR2 are MNHEY and SVGEGT. In DNA, the CDR3 is TGTGCCAGCAGTCAACAGGGGGAACGCCAGCCCCAGCATTTT. The encoded protein is CASSQQGERQPQHF.

In its sample, this clone was seen a few times. This chain joins TRBV7-9 and TRBJ1-2, with a possible D match to TRBD1 (6 bases). The CDR3 loop spans 12 amino acids. V lost 3 bases, J lost 8 bases, and 10 bases lay in between. Germline CDR1 is SEHNR and CDR2 is FQNEAQ (reference sequence). As DNA, the CDR3 is TGTGCCAGCAGCTTGACACAGGGAGGCTACACCTTC. Translating it yields CASSLTQGGYTF.

CDR3 sequence (DNA): TGTGCCAGCAGTGAGAGGCTCCGGGAGCTGGCGTTCTTC. Translation: CASSERLRELAFF. This chain joins TRBV7-2 and TRBJ2-1; D is possibly TRBD2 (6 bases). Germline CDR1 SGHTA, CDR2 FQGNSA. This CDR3 region has 13 residues. V was cut by 6 bases and J by 15 bases, with 21 bases left in between. The full variable domain, rest sourced from reference TRBV7-2 and TRBJ2-1, is GAGVSQSPSNKVTEKGKDVELRCDPISGHTALYWYRQSLGQGLEFLIYFQGNSAPDKSGLPSDRFSAERTGGSVSTLTIQRTQQEDSAVYLCASSERLRELAFFGPGTRLTVL.

This rearrangement joins TRBV28 to TRBJ1-1; no clear D gene. Germline CDR1 reads MDHEN; CDR2 reads SYDVKM. The CDR3 runs 14 residues. The ends were cut back, 4 bases at V and 0 bases at J, with 9 bases in the middle. CDR3 sequence (DNA): TGTGCCAGCAGTTCGGGGTCTCTGAACACTGAAGCTTTCTTT. This codes for CASSSGSLNTEAFF.

This CDR3 is CASSDTIRVMGSPLHF. CDR3 nucleotides: TGTGCCAGCAGTGACACAATCAGGGTGATGGGGTCACCCCTCCACTTT. The V call is TRBV6-1, the J call TRBJ1-6; D perhaps matches TRBD1 (5 bases). CDR1 is MNHNS, CDR2 SASEGT, per germline. The CDR3 extends over 16 amino acids. The germline V and J ends were trimmed by 3 bases and 10 bases, with 19 bases remaining between them.

The chain's CDR3 is CASATGLNTEAFF. CDR3 coding DNA: TGTGCCAGCGCCACAGGGCTGAACACTGAAGCTTTCTTT. The rearrangement links TRBV11-3 to TRBJ1-1; tentatively, D is TRBD1 (6 bases). The CDR3 is made up of 13 amino acids. CDR1 and CDR2 from the germline V gene are SGHNT and YENEEA. V was clipped by 8 bases and J by 0 bases, with 10 bases between them.

The V gene is TRBV9, the J gene TRBJ2-6, with a possible D match to TRBD1 (6 bases). Germline assignment: CDR1 SGDLS and CDR2 YYNGEE. V was pared by 2 bases and J by 2 bases, with 11 bases between. The CDR3 loop spans 16 amino acids. CDR3: CASSVRTAPGANVLTF. DNA for the CDR3: TGTGCCAGCAGCGTCCGGACAGCCCCTGGGGCCAACGTCCTGACTTTC.

The V call is TRBV2, the J call TRBJ2-5; 10 nucleotides match TRBD2. Germline CDR1 SNHLY, CDR2 FYNNEI. The J segment lost 4 bases and the V segment lost 6 bases, leaving 8 bases of the junction unmatched. The CDR3 runs 15 residues. The CDR3 nucleotides read TGTGCCAGCAGCGCCGGCAGCGGGGGGGCAGAGACCCAGTACTTC. Translating gives CASSAGSGGAETQYF. The full variable domain, its missing parts supplied by reference TRBV2 and TRBJ2-5, is EPEVTQTPSHQVTQMGQEVILRCVPISNHLYFYWYRQILGQKVEFLVSFYNNEISEKSEIFDDQFSVERPDGSNFTLKIRSTKLEDSAMYFCASSAGSGGAETQYFGPGTRLLVL.

The V call is TRBV30, the J call TRBJ2-7; 7 bases align to TRBD1. Germline CDR1 and CDR2: GTSNPN and SVGIG (reference sequence). J lost 2 bases, V lost 8 bases, and 6 bases had no gene match. CDR3 length equals 12 residues. The CDR3 is CAVKGQTYEQYF. The CDR3 bases are TGTGCCGTAAAGGGACAGACCTACGAGCAGTACTTC. The entire variable domain, with the rest obtained from reference TRBV30 and TRBJ2-7, is as follows: SQTIHQWPATLVQPVGSPLSLECTVEGTSNPNLYWYRQAAGRGLQLLFYSVGIGQISSEVPQNLSASRPQDRQFILSSKKLLLSDSGFYLCAVKGQTYEQYFGPGTRLTVT.

The CDR3 DNA follows: TGCGCCAGCAGTCAAATGAGGGTTCAGAATAATTCACCCCTCCACTTT. Protein product: CASSQMRVQNNSPLHF. This sequence joins TRBV23-1 and TRBJ1-6; unclear D gene. TRBV23-1 is designated an ORF whose function remains uncertain. The CDR3 length is 16 residues. Trimming removed 2 bases at V and 5 bases at J, with 13 bases between.

Remarks on this clone: The identical CDR3 is also encoded by other nucleotide sequences in the sample. DNA of the CDR3: TGTGCCAGCTCGCCGGGGTTCCAAGAGACCCAGTACTTC. Residues: CASSPGFQETQYF. The V and J genes are TRBV18 and TRBJ2-5, with TRBD2 as a possible D gene (5 bases). Trimming stripped 6 bases from V and 1 base from J, with 9 bases between. This CDR3 spans 13 amino acids. CDR1 is KGHSH and CDR2 is LQKENI in the germline V gene. Full variable domain (rest looked up from reference TRBV18 and TRBJ2-5): NAGVMQNPRHLVRRRGQEARLRCSPMKGHSHVYWYRQLPEEGLKFMVYLQKENIIDESGMPKERFSAEFPKEGPSILRIQQVVRGDSAAYFCASSPGFQETQYFGPGTRLLVL.

The chain employs TRBV3-1 (or the pseudogene TRBV3-2) and TRBJ1-6, with D unclear. V was clipped by 5 bases and J by 13 bases, with 12 bases between them. The CDR3 consists of 12 residues. The germline CDR1 and CDR2 sequences are LGHDT and YNNKEL (reference sequence). The CDR3 protein is CASSSLGDPLHF. In nucleotides, the CDR3 is TGTGCCAGCAGCTCTCTGGGAGATCCCCTCCACTTT.

The gene calls are TRBV9 and TRBJ2-2; 8 nucleotides agree with TRBD2. This CDR3 has 15 amino acids. The V and J ends lost 4 bases and 5 bases, in that order; junction bases with no gene match: 7. Per germline, CDR1 SGDLS and CDR2 YYNGEE. The CDR3 sequence: CASSLNLAGTGELFF. Written as DNA, the CDR3 is TGTGCCAGCAGCCTTAACTTAGCGGGGACCGGGGAGCTGTTTTTT.

The genes are TRBV7-9 and TRBJ2-1, with D tentatively TRBD2 (5 bases). This CDR3 has 13 residues. Germline V gene sequence: CDR1 SEHNR, CDR2 FQNEAQ (reference sequence). The ends were cut back, 5 bases at V and 4 bases at J, with 9 bases in the middle. The CDR3 region has the DNA TGTGCCAGCAGCACCTTAGCGTACAATGAGCAGTTCTTC. Protein product: CASSTLAYNEQFF.

This chain connects TRBV14 to TRBJ2-1; D is uncertain. From germline, CDR1 is SGHDN and CDR2 FVKESK. Between the trimmed V and J ends, which lost 4 bases and 12 bases, there was a span of 10 bases. CDR3 length equals 11 residues. This chain's CDR3 is CASSRGGGQFF. CDR3 DNA: TGTGCCAGCAGCCGAGGTGGCGGGCAGTTCTTC.